The clone carrying this T cell receptor (beta chain) was seen only once. The antigen is unknown. These data originate in a study of cytomegalovirus exposure and HLA in healthy donors. The primer mix had 60 Vbeta and 13 Jbeta primers. Sequencing used immunoSEQ multiplex PCR; TCRdb keeps in-frame clones, though not all of them. The data show over 95,000 clones, around 77% seen once. V lost 1 base to trimming and J lost 2 bases, with 12 bases between them. CDR3 length: 15 residues. Germline CDR1 is LNHDA and CDR2 is SQIVND (reference sequence). The study's findings and limits: Clonal expansion was found to be greater in HLA-associated TCR beta chains than in equally common others in a later analysis. Upon later analysis, TCR association rates were observed to vary by HLA locus, being highest for DRB1 and lowest for HLA-C. Earlier analysis looked at TCR beta V segments, and most were productive about 90% or about 30% of the time. It emerged from a later analysis that several of the most significant clusters appeared to be linked to common viral pathogens.

Sequencing was done on a sample of PBMCs. This receptor was obtained from a man aged 35 to 55 in good health and CMV-seropositive. The V call is TRBV19, the J call TRBJ2-7, with D possibly matching TRBD1 (6 bases). The CDR3 protein is CASSIGRTGTYEQYF. The CDR3 region has the DNA TGTGCCAGTAGTATAGGTAGAACAGGGACCTACGAGCAGTACTTC.